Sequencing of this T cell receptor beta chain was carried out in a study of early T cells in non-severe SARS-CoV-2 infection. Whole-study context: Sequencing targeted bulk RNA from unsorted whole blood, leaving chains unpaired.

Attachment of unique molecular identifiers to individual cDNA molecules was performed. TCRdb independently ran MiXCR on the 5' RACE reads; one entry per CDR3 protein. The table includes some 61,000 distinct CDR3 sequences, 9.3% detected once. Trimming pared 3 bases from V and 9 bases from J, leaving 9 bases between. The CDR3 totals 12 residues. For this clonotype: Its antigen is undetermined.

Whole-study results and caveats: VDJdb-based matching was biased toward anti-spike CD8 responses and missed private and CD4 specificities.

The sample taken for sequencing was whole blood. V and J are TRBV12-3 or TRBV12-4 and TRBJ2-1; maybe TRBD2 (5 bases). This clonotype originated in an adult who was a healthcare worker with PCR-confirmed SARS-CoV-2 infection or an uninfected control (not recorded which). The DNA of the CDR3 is TGTGCCAGCAGTTTCGGGAACGGTGAGCAGTTCTTC. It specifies CASSFGNGEQFF.